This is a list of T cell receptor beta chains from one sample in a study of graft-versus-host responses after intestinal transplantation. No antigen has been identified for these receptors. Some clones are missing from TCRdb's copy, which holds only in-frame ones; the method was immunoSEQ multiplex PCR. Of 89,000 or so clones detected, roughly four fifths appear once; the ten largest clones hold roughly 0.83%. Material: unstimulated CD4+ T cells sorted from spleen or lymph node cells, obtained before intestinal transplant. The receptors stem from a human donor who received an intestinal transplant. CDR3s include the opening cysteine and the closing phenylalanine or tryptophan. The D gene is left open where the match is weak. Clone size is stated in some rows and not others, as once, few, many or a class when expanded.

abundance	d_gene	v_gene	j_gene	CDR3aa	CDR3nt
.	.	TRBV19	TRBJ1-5	CASSIPPRESNQPQHF	TGTGCCAGTAGTATACCCCCCAGGGAAAGCAATCAGCCCCAGCATTTT
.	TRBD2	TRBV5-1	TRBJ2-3	CASSLDSGGGTDTQYF	TGCGCCAGCAGCTTGGACTCGGGAGGAGGCACAGATACGCAGTATTTT
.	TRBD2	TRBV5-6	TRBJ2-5	CASSLLLAGPQETQYF	TGTGCCAGCAGCTTGTTACTAGCGGGCCCACAAGAGACCCAGTACTTC
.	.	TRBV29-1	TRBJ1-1	CSVDRNTEAFF	TGCAGCGTTGACAGAAATACTGAAGCTTTCTTT
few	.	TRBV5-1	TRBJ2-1	CASSLEPPYEQFF	TGTGCCAGCAGCTTGGAGCCCCCTTATGAGCAGTTCTTC
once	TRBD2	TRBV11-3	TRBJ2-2	CASSLEGLAGTGELFF	TGTGCCAGCAGCTTAGAGGGACTAGCGGGTACCGGGGAGCTGTTTTTT
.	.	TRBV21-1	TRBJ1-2	CASSSLSGRWGYTF	TGTGCCAGCAGCAGTTTGTCAGGGAGGTGGGGCTACACCTTC
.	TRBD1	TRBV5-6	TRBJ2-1	CASSRGTGGSYNEQFF	TGTGCCAGCAGCCGAGGGACAGGGGGATCCTACAATGAGCAGTTCTTC
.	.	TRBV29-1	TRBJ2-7	CSVAQGGAGSEQYF	TGCAGCGTGGCTCAGGGGGGAGCTGGGAGCGAGCAGTACTTC
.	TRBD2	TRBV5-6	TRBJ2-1	CASSSYSGSSYNEQFF	TGTGCCAGCAGCTCCTATAGCGGGAGCTCCTACAATGAGCAGTTCTTC
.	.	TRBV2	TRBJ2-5	CASSNRGQETQYF	TGTGCCAGCAGTAACCGGGGCCAAGAGACCCAGTACTTC
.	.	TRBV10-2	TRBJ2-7	CASSEIQGINYEQYF	TGCGCCAGCAGTGAGATCCAGGGGATCAACTACGAGCAGTACTTC
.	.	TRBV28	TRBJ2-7	CASTGEPYEQYF	TGTGCCAGCACCGGGGAGCCCTACGAGCAGTACTTC
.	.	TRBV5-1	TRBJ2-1	CASSSTGPSYNEQFF	TGCGCCAGCAGCTCGACAGGCCCTTCCTACAATGAGCAGTTCTTC
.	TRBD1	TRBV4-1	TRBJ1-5	CASSQGTGYVRPQHF	TGCGCCAGCAGCCAGGGGACAGGGTACGTACGGCCCCAGCATTTT
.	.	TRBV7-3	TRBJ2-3	CASSSRGADTQYF	TGTGCCAGCAGCTCCCGGGGTGCAGATACGCAGTATTTT
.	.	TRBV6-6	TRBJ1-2	CASTVRGLRGYTF	TGTGCCAGCACCGTTAGGGGTTTGCGTGGCTACACCTTC
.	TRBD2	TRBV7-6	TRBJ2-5	CASSSPGLAAQETQYF	TGTGCCAGCAGCTCACCGGGACTAGCGGCTCAAGAGACCCAGTACTTC
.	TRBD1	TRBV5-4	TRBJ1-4	CASSAGQLKEKLFF	TGTGCCAGCAGCGCGGGACAGCTAAAAGAAAAACTGTTTTTT
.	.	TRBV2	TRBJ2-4	CASAREAKNIQYF	TGTGCCAGCGCGAGGGAGGCCAAAAACATTCAGTACTTC
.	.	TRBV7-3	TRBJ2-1	CASSLAGDLNEQFF	TGTGCCAGCAGCTTAGCGGGCGACTTGAATGAGCAGTTCTTC
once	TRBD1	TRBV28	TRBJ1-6	CASSPDRGNSPLHF	TGTGCCAGCAGCCCTGACAGGGGTAATTCACCCCTCCACTTT
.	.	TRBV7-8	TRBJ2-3	CASSPLVGQIKDTQYF	TGTGCCAGCAGCCCTTTAGTGGGGCAAATAAAAGATACGCAGTATTTT
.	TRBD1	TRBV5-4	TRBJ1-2	CASSSIGTAYGYTF	TGTGCCAGCAGCTCGATCGGGACAGCCTATGGCTACACCTTC
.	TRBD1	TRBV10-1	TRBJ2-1	CASSEGTGGYNEQFF	TGCGCCAGCAGTGAAGGGACAGGGGGGTACAATGAGCAGTTCTTC
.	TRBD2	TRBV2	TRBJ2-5	CASNKRGRLETQYF	TGTGCCAGCAATAAGCGGGGGCGTCTGGAGACCCAGTACTTC
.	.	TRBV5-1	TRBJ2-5	CASSLGDFQETQYF	TGCGCCAGCAGCTTGGGGGACTTCCAAGAGACCCAGTACTTC
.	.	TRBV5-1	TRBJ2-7	CASSLTASSYEQYF	TGCGCCAGCAGCTTAACAGCCAGTTCCTACGAGCAGTACTTC
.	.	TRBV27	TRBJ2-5	CASSFDRRQETQYF	TGTGCCAGCAGTTTCGACAGGCGACAAGAGACCCAGTACTTC
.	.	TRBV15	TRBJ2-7	CATSEPGLPKGGEQYF	TGTGCCACCAGCGAACCGGGCCTTCCAAAAGGAGGCGAGCAGTACTTC
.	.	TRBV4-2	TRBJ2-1	CASSHRDNEQFF	TGTGCCAGCAGCCATCGGGACAATGAGCAGTTCTTC
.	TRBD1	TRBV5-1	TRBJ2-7	CASSLGTGGYEQYF	TGCGCCAGCAGCTTGGGGACAGGTGGGTACGAGCAGTACTTC
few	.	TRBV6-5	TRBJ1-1	CASSYSPLAEAFF	TGTGCCAGCAGTTACTCCCCGTTAGCTGAAGCTTTCTTT
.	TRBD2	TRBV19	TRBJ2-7	CASSPGTISYEQYF	TGTGCCAGTAGTCCCGGGACTATCTCCTACGAGCAGTACTTC
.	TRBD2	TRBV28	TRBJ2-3	CASRLAGGSTDTQYF	TGTGCCAGCAGGCTAGCGGGGGGGAGCACAGATACGCAGTATTTT
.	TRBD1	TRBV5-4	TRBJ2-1	CASGGTGGAKNEQFF	TGTGCCAGCGGCGGAACAGGGGGCGCCAAAAATGAGCAGTTCTTC
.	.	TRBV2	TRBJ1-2	CASFRGGYTF	TGTGCCAGCTTCAGGGGCGGCTACACCTTC
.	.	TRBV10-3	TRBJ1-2	CAISEFLDGYTF	TGTGCCATCAGTGAGTTCTTAGATGGCTACACCTTC
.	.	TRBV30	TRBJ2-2	CAWIRQVNTGELFF	TGTGCCTGGATTCGGCAGGTGAACACCGGGGAGCTGTTTTTT
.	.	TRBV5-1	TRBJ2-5	CASSFGGVGETQYF	TGCGCCAGCAGCTTTGGAGGGGTCGGGGAGACCCAGTACTTC
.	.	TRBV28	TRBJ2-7	CASSSAGEGTYEQYF	TGTGCCAGCAGTTCCGCTGGAGAGGGAACCTACGAGCAGTACTTC
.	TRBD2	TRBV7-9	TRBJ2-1	CASRLAGYNEQFF	TGTGCCAGCAGACTAGCGGGGTACAATGAGCAGTTCTTC
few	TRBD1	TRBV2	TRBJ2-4	CASRDRKNIQYF	TGTGCCAGCAGGGACAGGAAAAACATTCAGTACTTC
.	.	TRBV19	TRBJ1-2	CASSIPALGVYGYTF	TGTGCCAGTAGTATCCCGGCTCTGGGAGTCTATGGCTACACCTTC
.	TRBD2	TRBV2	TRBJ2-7	CASSPLAGDSEQYF	TGTGCCAGCAGCCCCTTGGCGGGGGATTCCGAGCAGTACTTC
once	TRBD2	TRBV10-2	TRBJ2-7	CASDPGGYEQYF	TGCGCCAGCGACCCGGGAGGATACGAGCAGTACTTC
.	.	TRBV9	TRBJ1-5	CASGENSNQPQHF	TGTGCCAGCGGGGAGAATAGCAATCAGCCCCAGCATTTT
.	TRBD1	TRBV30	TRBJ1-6	CAWTSRDRDNSPLHF	TGTGCCTGGACAAGCCGGGACAGGGATAATTCACCCCTCCACTTT
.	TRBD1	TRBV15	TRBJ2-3	CATSGRQGPDTQYF	TGTGCCACCAGCGGGAGACAGGGTCCAGATACGCAGTATTTT
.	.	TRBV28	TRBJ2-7	CASSHYEQYF	TGTGCCAGCAGCCACTACGAGCAGTACTTC
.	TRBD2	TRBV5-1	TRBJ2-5	CASSLAGGGKTQYF	TGCGCCAGCAGCTTGGCCGGGGGAGGGAAGACCCAGTACTTC
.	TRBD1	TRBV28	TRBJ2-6	CASSLGGTGYSGANVLTF	TGTGCCAGCAGTTTGGGCGGGACAGGATACTCTGGGGCCAACGTCCTGACTTTC
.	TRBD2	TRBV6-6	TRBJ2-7	CASSYMAGDSYEQYF	TGTGCCAGCAGTTACATGGCGGGGGACTCCTACGAGCAGTACTTC
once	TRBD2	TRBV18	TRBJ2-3	CASSPLAGGPGDTQYF	TGTGCCAGCTCTCCACTAGCGGGGGGGCCAGGCGATACGCAGTATTTT